This is a list of T cell receptor beta chains from one sample in a study of chemoradiotherapy in HPV16-positive cancers. The protocol was immunoSEQ multiplex PCR, while the TCRdb copy is restricted to in-frame clones and leaves out a portion. The sample has some 29,000 clones; nearly 95% are singletons. The source material was blood, sampled from a patient who underwent chemoradiotherapy. The source is a human donor with HPV-associated anogenital cancer. CDR3s include the opening cysteine and the closing phenylalanine or tryptophan. The size field is filled for only some rows; it gives once, few, many or a size class.

.	TRBJ1-3	TRBV9	CASSVREFPSSGNTIYF
.	TRBJ2-1	TRBV5-1	CASSLRGQGGHNEQFF
.	TRBJ1-2	TRBV14	CASSQAWDPGYGYTF
.	TRBJ2-2	TRBV7-9	CASSSNLINLNTGELFF
.	.	TRBV18	CASSPAGGEQYF
.	TRBJ1-4	TRBV7-8	CASSLPPRGEKLFF
.	TRBJ1-1	TRBV18	CASSLGSPAFF
once	TRBJ2-1	TRBV7-2	CASSLAERHEQFF
.	TRBJ2-1	TRBV7-2	CASSRRGLAGSYNEQFF
.	TRBJ2-6	TRBV5-5	CASSSLLTLGTNVLTF
.	TRBJ2-7	TRBV29-1	CSAEAGTGGSYEQYF
.	TRBJ1-3	TRBV15	CATSGTTGYTGNTIYF
.	TRBJ1-6	TRBV5-5	CASSLWRNSPLHF
.	TRBJ2-4	TRBV15	CATSRDRDAKNIQYF
.	TRBJ2-2	TRBV5-1	CASSLYTGELFF
.	TRBJ2-7	TRBV28	CGVLGSYEQYF
.	TRBJ1-2	TRBV5-1	CASSWDSYYGYTF
.	TRBJ2-5	TRBV14	CASSQAGFGTQYF
.	TRBJ1-6	TRBV5-5	CASRITGGRYNSPLHF
.	TRBJ1-1	TRBV28	CASSTWELNTEAFF
.	TRBJ1-5	TRBV28	CASSMGTDNQPQHF
.	TRBJ2-1	TRBV6-4	CASSDWTSADYNEQFF
.	TRBJ2-5	TRBV4-3	CASSPAAWMGTQYF
.	TRBJ2-5	TRBV7-2	CASSLAGVQTETQYF
once	TRBJ1-6	TRBV19	CASKGLNSPLHF
.	TRBJ2-5	TRBV5-1	CASTRGGEQETQYF
.	TRBJ2-6	TRBV4-1	CASSQHRSSGANVLTF
.	TRBJ2-7	TRBV6-5	CASSPRGGRTYEQYF
.	TRBJ2-4	TRBV2	CASRKGQVENIQYF
.	TRBJ2-1	TRBV6-5	CASSSGTGGLSGQFF
once	TRBJ2-6	TRBV5-4	CASSPGANVLTF
.	TRBJ1-2	TRBV5-8	CASSLVPTTLVNYGYTF
once	TRBJ1-5	TRBV27	CASSGGQHSNQPQHF
.	TRBJ2-3	TRBV5-1	CASSLVLGTTDTQYF
once	TRBJ1-1	TRBV11-2	CASSQTVGKTEAFF
.	TRBJ2-3	TRBV4-1	CASSQEASRMGGTQYF
few	TRBJ2-2	TRBV6-5	CASSWTGTMSAGELFF
.	TRBJ1-6	TRBV5-5	CASSSYGTGNSPLHF
.	TRBJ1-1	TRBV7-2	CASSLDSGRTEAFF
.	TRBJ1-3	TRBV12-5	CASGPRLRQGARSGNTIYF
.	TRBJ2-1	TRBV7-8	CASSLVRSPYNEQFF
.	TRBJ2-2	TRBV5-1	CASSLNSETGELFF
.	TRBJ1-2	TRBV28	CASSITFDRDPYGYTF
.	TRBJ2-7	TRBV6-5	CASSYFSGGSYEQYF
large	TRBJ2-1	TRBV19	CASSIGTTSYNEQFF
.	TRBJ1-2	TRBV28	CASGRDGYTF
.	TRBJ2-7	TRBV19	CASSYDRGSYEQYF
.	TRBJ2-3	TRBV7-7	CASSPGLASTDTQYF
once	TRBJ2-5	TRBV19	CASTPKVGQETQYF
.	TRBJ2-7	TRBV5-4	CASSPPGQLVPYEQYF
once	TRBJ2-1	TRBV19	CASSIDRARDRFNEQFF
.	TRBJ1-5	TRBV18	CASSDSILQPQHF
.	TRBJ2-2	TRBV11-2	CASSFAINTGELFF
.	TRBJ1-5	TRBV7-6	CASSQGMGFGQPQHF
once	TRBJ2-1	TRBV6-5	CASSYLRTGKNEQFF
.	TRBJ2-3	TRBV7-6	CASSLVPRGTDTQYF
once	TRBJ2-7	TRBV18	CASSPQTGWGSYEQYF